This T cell receptor (beta chain) was identified during a study of CD8 T cells in ankylosing spondylitis. The study's findings and limits: There was reportedly significant enrichment of clones that were disease-linked in matched ankylosing spondylitis synovial fluid. Relatively rare in peripheral blood, disease-linked clones were also CD8+. Earlier authors reported some of these motif variants in reactive arthritis synovial fluid and blood. Ankylosing spondylitis blood appeared to be characterized by a TCR beta motif of several highly homologous variants.

This clonotype has just a few counts. The antigen is not known. V was cut by 0 bases and J by 7 bases, with 12 bases left in between. The germline gives CDR1 ENHRY, CDR2 SYGVKD. The length of the CDR3 is 15 residues. One entry per CDR3 protein, called by TCRdb with MiXCR from the 5' RACE reads. The repertoire has about 90,000 distinct CDR3 sequences, under 30% of them found once; the top ten carry 55% to 75%. The source material was blood, either unsorted or a sorted T cell fraction (not recorded which). The V call is TRBV10-3, the J call TRBJ2-2; the D is unclear. The clonotype originates from a male donor with ankylosing spondylitis or in good health (not recorded which). The CDR3 DNA follows: TGTGCCATCAGTGAGTCGCAACCAAGGCACGGGGAGCTGTTTTTT. Its translation is CAISESQPRHGELFF.